The next 20 T cell receptor beta chains were all read from a single sample in a study of Tregs in tolerant kidney transplant recipients. TCRdb keeps only in-frame clones here, not all; method: immunoSEQ multiplex PCR. The data show approximately 93,000 clones, roughly 93% seen once. The sequences come from CD4+ T cells from blood, collected before the transplant. The receptors stem from a human donor who received a combined kidney and bone marrow transplant.

The chain has TRBV7-2 and TRBJ1-3, with 9 bases aligning to TRBD1. From germline, CDR1 is SGHTA and CDR2 FQGNSA. Trimming took 4 bases from V and 0 from J; bases not matched to a gene: 4. The CDR3 is made up of 16 amino acids. CDR3 coding DNA: TGTGCCAGCAGCTGGCGACAGGGGGACTCTGGAAACACCATATATTTT. It encodes CASSWRQGDSGNTIYF. The whole variable domain, remainder taken from reference TRBV7-2 and TRBJ1-3, is GAGVSQSPSNKVTEKGKDVELRCDPISGHTALYWYRQSLGQGLEFLIYFQGNSAPDKSGLPSDRFSAERTGGSVSTLTIQRTQQEDSAVYLCASSWRQGDSGNTIYFGEGSWLTVV.

The rearrangement links TRBV11-3 to TRBJ2-1, with TRBD2 matching over 10 bases. CDR3 size: 15 residues. CDR1 and CDR2 (germline): SGHNT, YENEEA. V trimming: 3 bases; J trimming: 6 bases; junction bases outside the gene matches: 5. In DNA, the CDR3 is TGTGCCAGCAGCTTTCTCGCTAGCGGGAGCAATGAGCAGTTCTTC. Protein sequence: CASSFLASGSNEQFF.

This clone occurred a few times. The chain joins TRBV6-1 to TRBJ2-1; 8 nucleotides agree with TRBD1. After removal of 6 bases from V and 4 bases from J, the junction contained 5 bases not matched to a gene. CDR3 length equals 14 residues. Germline-derived CDR1 and CDR2 are MNHNS and SASEGT. The CDR3 nucleotides are TGTGCCAGCAGGCCGGGACAGGATTACAATGAGCAGTTCTTC. This gives the protein CASRPGQDYNEQFF.

V usage is TRBV13 and J usage is TRBJ2-3; 8 bases line up with TRBD2. The V gene's germline CDR1 is PRHDT and CDR2 FYEKMQ (reference sequence). CDR3 length: 16 amino acids. Trimming cost V 0 bases and J 5 bases; bases outside gene matches: 7. The CDR3 sequence is CASSLGLAAPGDTQYF. DNA of the CDR3: TGTGCCAGCAGCTTAGGACTAGCGGCTCCGGGAGATACGCAGTATTTT. Drawing the rest from reference TRBV13 and TRBJ2-3, the complete variable domain is AAGVIQSPRHLIKEKRETATLKCYPIPRHDTVYWYQQGPGQDPQFLISFYEKMQSDKGSIPDRFSAQQFSDYHSELNMSSLELGDSALYFCASSLGLAAPGDTQYFGPGTRLTVL.

The chain is built from TRBV7-9 and TRBJ1-2; D is ambiguous. Germline values: CDR1 SEHNR, CDR2 FQNEAQ (reference sequence). The CDR3 is 12 residues long. The ends were cut back, 3 bases at V and 0 bases at J, with 2 bases in the middle. The CDR3 nucleotides are TGTGCCAGCAGCTTTACTAACTATGGCTACACCTTC. Its protein is CASSFTNYGYTF.

The V call is TRBV7-2, the J call TRBJ2-4; 9 bases are a match to TRBD2. Germline assignment: CDR1 SGHTA and CDR2 FQGNSA. The ends lost 1 base at V and 3 bases at J; junction bases unmatched: 7. CDR3 size: 17 residues. DNA of the CDR3: TGTGCCAGCAGCTTAGGCGGCCTAGCGGGGAACAAAAACATTCAGTACTTC. Residues: CASSLGGLAGNKNIQYF.

Details on this clone: Other DNA sequences within the sample encode an identical CDR3. The V gene is TRBV6-5, the J gene TRBJ1-6; D call uncertain. This CDR3 is 16 amino acids long. V was trimmed by 0 bases and J by 6 bases, leaving 12 bases between them. In germline, CDR1 is MNHEY, CDR2 SVGAGI. The DNA of the CDR3 is TGTGCCAGCAGTTACTCCACGAAGGGAGCTAATTCACCCCTCCACTTT. Its translation is CASSYSTKGANSPLHF.

V and J are TRBV7-2 and TRBJ1-4; 7 nucleotides match TRBD1. This CDR3 is built from 15 residues. Per germline, CDR1 SGHTA and CDR2 FQGNSA. The V gene end was trimmed by 5 bases and the J gene end by 5 bases; junction bases not matched to a gene: 8. This CDR3 reads CASSPETGRNEKLFF. The CDR3 DNA follows: TGTGCCAGCAGCCCGGAGACAGGGCGGAATGAAAAACTGTTTTTT. Full variable domain (remainder filled in from reference TRBV7-2 and TRBJ1-4): GAGVSQSPSNKVTEKGKDVELRCDPISGHTALYWYRQSLGQGLEFLIYFQGNSAPDKSGLPSDRFSAERTGGSVSTLTIQRTQQEDSAVYLCASSPETGRNEKLFFGSGTQLSVL.

CDR3 sequence reads: CAWDWGGAYEQYF. The DNA of the CDR3 is TGTGCCTGGGATTGGGGGGGCGCCTACGAGCAGTACTTC. The chain is built from TRBV30 and TRBJ2-7, with D possibly TRBD2 on 7 matching bases. CDR1 is GTSNPN and CDR2 is SVGIG in the germline V gene (reference sequence). This CDR3 spans 13 amino acids. V was cut by 5 bases and J by 2 bases, with 13 bases left in between. Full variable domain (rest looked up from reference TRBV30 and TRBJ2-7): SQTIHQWPATLVQPVGSPLSLECTVEGTSNPNLYWYRQAAGRGLQLLFYSVGIGQISSEVPQNLSASRPQDRQFILSSKKLLLSDSGFYLCAWDWGGAYEQYFGPGTRLTVT.

Remarks on this clone: Other DNA sequences in this specimen translate into the identical CDR3. The chain joins TRBV14 to TRBJ1-6; TRBD1 matches 10 bases. Per the germline V gene, CDR1 is SGHDN and CDR2 is FVKESK. This CDR3 has 14 residues. The junction had 4 bases not matched to a gene; V was cut back by 1 base and J by 13 bases. CDR3 in DNA: TGTGCCAGCAGCCAAGGGACAGGGGGTTCCCCCCTCCACTTT. This sequence encodes CASSQGTGGSPLHF.

The chain joins TRBV5-4 to TRBJ2-7; the D is unclear. The CDR3 contains 13 residues. CDR1 is SGHNT and CDR2 is YYREEE in the germline V gene (reference sequence). V shed 0 bases and J shed 3 bases, with 7 bases lying between them. Here the CDR3 reads CASSLGASYEQYF. Here the CDR3 DNA reads TGTGCCAGCAGCTTGGGAGCGAGCTACGAGCAGTACTTC.

The chain is built from TRBV19 and TRBJ2-5, with 7 bases lining up with TRBD1. CDR3 length: 17 residues. V dropped 4 bases and J dropped 4; count of bases not matched to a gene: 15. The germline CDR1 and CDR2 sequences are LNHDA and SQIVND (reference sequence). The DNA of the CDR3 is TGTGCCAGTAGTACCCCATACTCGACAGGGACCGGAGAGACCCAGTACTTC. Amino acids: CASSTPYSTGTGETQYF.

This clone was observed once. J is TRBJ2-5 and V is TRBV7-9, with 7 bases matching TRBD1. The CDR3 contains 14 residues. Per germline, CDR1 SEHNR and CDR2 FQNEAQ (reference sequence). J lost 3 bases, V lost 3 bases, and 4 bases had no gene match. As DNA, the CDR3 is TGTGCCAGCAGCTTTCTGACAGGGAAAGAGACCCAGTACTTC. Protein: CASSFLTGKETQYF.

This chain joins TRBV6-4 and TRBJ2-6; TRBD1 agrees at 7 bases. V lost 4 bases and J lost 4; bases outside the gene matches: 7. This CDR3 region has 16 residues. CDR1 and CDR2 (germline): MRHNA, SNTAGT. CDR3 nucleotide sequence: TGTGCCAGCAGTGCTAAGGGGGCGAGAGGGGCCAACGTCCTGACTTTC. It translates to CASSAKGARGANVLTF.

The chain has TRBV7-3 and TRBJ1-2; 7 nucleotides agree with TRBD1. Germline V gene data show CDR1 as SGHTA and CDR2 as FQGTGA. This CDR3 region has 14 residues. The V gene end was trimmed by 2 bases and the J gene end by 6 bases; junction bases not matched to a gene: 6. The CDR3 loop is CASSLFKGADGYTF. The CDR3 DNA is TGTGCCAGCAGCTTATTTAAGGGGGCGGATGGCTACACCTTC.

The chain uses TRBV6-5 and TRBJ1-1, with TRBD1 identical over 8 bases. The CDR3 has 13 residues. CDR1 is MNHEY, CDR2 SVGAGI, per germline. Germline trimming cut 2 bases from V and 10 bases from J; bases unmatched to any gene: 6. This CDR3 reads CASSYLATGVAFF. The CDR3 DNA follows: TGTGCCAGCAGTTACCTCGCGACAGGGGTAGCTTTCTTT.

V usage is TRBV2 and J usage is TRBJ2-2; 10 bases map to TRBD2. V lost 2 bases, J lost 6 bases, and 3 bases stayed unmatched. Germline V lookup: CDR1 SNHLY, CDR2 FYNNEI. The length of the CDR3 is 15 residues. The CDR3 region is CASSELAGVAGELFF. In nucleotides, the CDR3 is TGTGCCAGCAGTGAACTAGCGGGGGTGGCCGGGGAGCTGTTTTTT.

The rearrangement joins TRBV29-1 to TRBJ1-3; no reliable D call. This CDR3 is 13 amino acids long. V lost 3 bases to trimming and J lost 2 bases, with 8 bases between them. The germline V gene has CDR1 SQVTM and CDR2 ANQGSEA. This CDR3 reads CSVESQAGNTIYF. The DNA for the CDR3 is TGCAGCGTTGAGTCCCAGGCTGGAAACACCATATATTTT.

The rearrangement joins TRBV5-4 to TRBJ2-3; 7 bases fit TRBD2. The length of the CDR3 is 15 residues. Looked up from germline, CDR1 is SGHNT and CDR2 is YYREEE (reference sequence). With 3 bases clipped from V and 7 bases from J, the junction kept 11 bases outside the gene matches. The CDR3: CASSSLAAGVNTQYF. CDR3 in DNA: TGTGCCAGCAGCTCCCTGGCGGCGGGGGTGAATACGCAGTATTTT.

CDR3 nucleotides: TGTGCCAGCAGTGGCGGCACTCCCGCCTACAATGAGCAGTTCTTC. Its translation: CASSGGTPAYNEQFF. The rearrangement links TRBV6-1 to TRBJ2-1; D is uncertain. Germline CDR1 and CDR2: MNHNS and SASEGT. The CDR3 totals 15 residues. With 4 bases removed from V and 2 bases from J, the gap between germline ends came to 12 bases.